This TCR beta chain was sequenced for a study of vaccination and CD4 T cells after COVID-19. For the study at large: Median time from second vaccine dose to sampling was just over 70 days (14 to 241).

To note about this clonotype: Its antigen is undetermined.

An Oncomine TCR Beta short-read assay was used to sequence the DNA from cultured CD4+ T cells. TCRdb called the PCR reads again in MiXCR, with one record for every CDR3 protein. This sample has approximately 26,000 distinct CDR3 sequences, with around 66% found just once. The CDR3 length is 15 residues. The V and J ends lost 7 bases and 1 base, in that order; junction bases with no gene match: 7. Sample treatment: approximately 10-day PBMC culture with coronavirus spike peptide pools or control peptides (ViraFEST assay). With about 10 ug/ml peptide pools and roughly 10 IU/ml IL-2, PBMCs were cultured at about 2 million per well. Study-level results: Convalescent patients' clones that were vaccine-specific were spike mono-reactive in 304 of 307 cases. Convalescent patients studied were relatively few, and early post-infection timepoints were absent.

This chain links TRBV12-3 or TRBV12-4 with TRBJ1-5; 7 nucleotides align to TRBD1. The sequence came from a human donor who had recovered from COVID-19. The sequenced material came from CD4+ T cells from blood, cultured in vitro. As DNA, the CDR3 is TGTGCCAGCAACAATAAACAGGGGAGCAATCAGCCCCAGCATTTT. As protein: CASNNKQGSNQPQHF.